These 17 T cell receptor beta chains were all obtained from the same sample, sequenced in a study of cytomegalovirus exposure and HLA in healthy donors listed by TCRdb under 2017. Libraries came from the immunoSEQ multiplex PCR assay. A mixture of 60 forward primers for TCR Vbeta segments and 13 reverse primers for TCR Jbeta segments was used in the multiplex PCR. TCRdb took over this immuneACCESS table, retaining in-frame rearrangements with V and J assigned. Such tables are incomplete; in checked studies, under half of the missing clones stem from an unresolved V gene, and the remainder is unexplained. The sample table records some 180,000 clones; around three quarters of these occur just once. Approximately 2% of the sample rests with the top ten. The sequenced material came from PBMCs. These receptors were taken from a woman in her 30s in good health and CMV-seronegative.

V gene TRBV5-8 combines with J gene TRBJ2-7; 7 bases are a match to TRBD1. This CDR3 spans 14 amino acids. V was clipped by 2 bases and J by 3 bases; unmatched bases: 5. From germline, CDR1 is SGHTS and CDR2 YDEGEE. DNA for the CDR3: TGTGCCAGCAGCTTCGAGGGGGCAAGCTACGAGCAGTACTTC. As protein: CASSFEGASYEQYF.

This clone was seen only once. The chain uses TRBV19 and TRBJ1-5; a weak D match, TRBD1 (5 bases). The ends were cut back, 4 bases at V and 5 bases at J, with 9 bases in the middle. Germline-derived CDR1 and CDR2 are LNHDA and SQIVND (reference sequence). CDR3 length equals 13 residues. DNA of the CDR3: TGTGCCAGTAGTACTAGACAGTATCAGCCCCAGCATTTT. Amino acid sequence: CASSTRQYQPQHF.

The chain combines TRBV5-1 with TRBJ1-1; 9 bases line up with TRBD1. The germline V gene has CDR1 SGHRS and CDR2 YFSETQ. Germline trimming cut 4 bases from V and 0 bases from J; bases unmatched to any gene: 16. The CDR3 extends over 19 amino acids. The CDR3 DNA follows: TGCGCCAGCAGCCTCGGAACCGGGACAGGGTTTAACCTGAACACTGAAGCTTTCTTT. This gives the protein CASSLGTGTGFNLNTEAFF.

This chain uses TRBV18 with TRBJ1-4; D unclear. This CDR3 is built from 13 residues. V lost 6 bases, J lost 0 bases, and 5 bases lay in between. From germline, CDR1 is KGHSH and CDR2 LQKENI. This CDR3 reads CASSPSTNEKLFF. The CDR3 DNA is TGTGCCAGCTCTCCCTCAACTAATGAAAAACTGTTTTTT. Looking up the rest from reference TRBV18 and TRBJ1-4 gives the full variable domain: NAGVMQNPRHLVRRRGQEARLRCSPMKGHSHVYWYRQLPEEGLKFMVYLQKENIIDESGMPKERFSAEFPKEGPSILRIQQVVRGDSAAYFCASSPSTNEKLFFGSGTQLSVL.

This clone was seen a few times. V is TRBV7-2 and J is TRBJ1-3; D remains ambiguous. Germline CDR1 reads SGHTA; CDR2 reads FQGNSA. Trimming shortened V by 6 bases and J by 4 bases, and 10 bases separated the two germline ends. The CDR3 has 13 amino acids. DNA of the CDR3: TGTGCCAGCAGGTCCGGGGAAGGAAACACCATATATTTT. As protein: CASRSGEGNTIYF.

The chain joins TRBV25-1 to TRBJ2-7, with 7 bases that match TRBD1. This CDR3 has 13 amino acids. Trimming removed 9 bases from V and 4 bases from J; junction bases left unmatched: 9. Germline loops: CDR1 MGHDK, CDR2 SYGVNS. CDR3 loop: CASVGGSAYEQYF. The CDR3 coding sequence is TGTGCCAGTGTAGGGGGCAGTGCGTACGAGCAGTACTTC.

Here the CDR3 reads CASSFYSWTGEACEKLFF. Here the CDR3 DNA reads TGTGCCAGCAGCTTTTATAGTTGGACAGGGGAGGCTTGTGAAAAACTGTTTTTT. The rearrangement uses TRBV12-1 and TRBJ1-4; the table's D call TRBD1 went unverified against the DNA. TRBV12-1 is annotated as a pseudogene. This CDR3 spans 18 amino acids.

V gene TRBV5-1 combines with J gene TRBJ2-5; 9 bases map to TRBD2. After removal of 2 bases from V and 4 bases from J, the junction contained 9 bases not matched to a gene. CDR3 length: 16 residues. Germline V CDR1 and CDR2: SGHRS, YFSETQ. CDR3 coding DNA: TGCGCCAGCAGCTTCCGCGGGGGGGCTCTAACAGAGACCCAGTACTTC. Translated, it gives CASSFRGGALTETQYF.

The V and J genes are TRBV7-8 and TRBJ1-5; D not certain. The V end was cut by 5 bases, the J end by 0 bases, with 11 bases between. Germline V CDR1 and CDR2: SGHVS, FQNEAQ. CDR3 size: 15 residues. This chain's CDR3 is CASSPSGVSNQPQHF. DNA for the CDR3: TGTGCCAGCAGCCCGTCCGGGGTTAGCAATCAGCCCCAGCATTTT.

The table lists this clone with a count of one. V gene TRBV4-1 combines with J gene TRBJ2-7, with D perhaps TRBD1 (6 bases). Trimming pared 5 bases from V and 4 bases from J, leaving 12 bases between. The CDR3 contains 13 residues. Germline CDR1 reads MGHRA; CDR2 reads YSYEKL. The CDR3, as DNA: TGCGCCAGCAGCAGAACGGACAGTTACGAGCAGTACTTC. This codes for CASSRTDSYEQYF.

V usage is TRBV2 and J usage is TRBJ1-6; D perhaps matches TRBD1 (6 bases). Germline V gives CDR1 SNHLY, CDR2 FYNNEI. The CDR3 is 15 amino acids. V shed 0 bases and J shed 10 bases, with 13 bases lying between them. The CDR3 protein is CASSEAAGAISPLHF. The CDR3 nucleotides are TGTGCCAGCAGTGAAGCAGCAGGGGCGATATCACCCCTCCACTTT.

The J gene is TRBJ1-2, the V gene TRBV2, with 10 bases that match TRBD1. Germline assignment: CDR1 SNHLY and CDR2 FYNNEI. J was trimmed by 4 bases and V by 5 bases; bases with no gene match: 4. The CDR3 consists of 14 residues. CDR3 loop: CASSMTGGRYGYTF. CDR3 DNA sequence: TGTGCCAGCAGTATGACAGGGGGCCGCTATGGCTACACCTTC.

The V call is TRBV4-3, the J call TRBJ1-1; possibly TRBD1 for D (6 bases). The CDR3 is 15 amino acids. V dropped 1 base and J dropped 1 base, with 10 bases sitting between them. CDR1 and CDR2 from the germline V gene are LGHNA and YSLEER. The CDR3 is CASSQVETGNTEAFF. CDR3 sequence (DNA): TGCGCCAGCAGCCAAGTGGAGACAGGGAACACTGAAGCTTTCTTT.

This chain connects TRBV6-5 to TRBJ1-5; 7 nucleotides align to TRBD1. This CDR3 contains 14 residues. V lost 5 bases and J lost 2; bases outside the gene matches: 3. CDR1 and CDR2 from the germline V gene are MNHEY and SVGAGI. Here the CDR3 reads CASSATGGNQPQHF. The DNA for the CDR3 is TGTGCCAGCAGTGCTACAGGGGGCAATCAGCCCCAGCATTTT.

The rearrangement uses TRBV5-4 and TRBJ2-5, with 8 nucleotides matching TRBD2. After removal of 4 bases from V and 1 base from J, the junction contained 6 bases not matched to a gene. The CDR3 covers 15 residues. Germline CDR1 is SGHNT and CDR2 is YYREEE (reference sequence). The CDR3 reads CASSLGTSLQETQYF. The CDR3 region has the DNA TGTGCCAGCAGCCTCGGGACTAGTCTCCAAGAGACCCAGTACTTC.

This sequence joins TRBV15 and TRBJ2-1, with unresolved D. Germline CDR1 LNHNV, CDR2 YYDKDF (reference sequence). With 1 base removed from V and 5 bases from J, the gap between germline ends came to 9 bases. The CDR3 loop spans 14 amino acids. CDR3 region: CATSRGGENNEQFF. As DNA, the CDR3 is TGTGCCACCAGCAGAGGAGGTGAGAACAATGAGCAGTTCTTC.

V gene TRBV6-1 combines with J gene TRBJ1-3, with D possibly TRBD1 on 5 matching bases. V gave up 0 bases and J gave up 4 bases, with 13 bases separating them. Germline V gene sequence: CDR1 MNHNS, CDR2 SASEGT. The CDR3 is made up of 16 amino acids. The DNA of the CDR3 is TGTGCCAGCAGTGAAGCCACCGGCGGGGGAGGAAACACCATATATTTT. Translation gives CASSEATGGGGNTIYF.